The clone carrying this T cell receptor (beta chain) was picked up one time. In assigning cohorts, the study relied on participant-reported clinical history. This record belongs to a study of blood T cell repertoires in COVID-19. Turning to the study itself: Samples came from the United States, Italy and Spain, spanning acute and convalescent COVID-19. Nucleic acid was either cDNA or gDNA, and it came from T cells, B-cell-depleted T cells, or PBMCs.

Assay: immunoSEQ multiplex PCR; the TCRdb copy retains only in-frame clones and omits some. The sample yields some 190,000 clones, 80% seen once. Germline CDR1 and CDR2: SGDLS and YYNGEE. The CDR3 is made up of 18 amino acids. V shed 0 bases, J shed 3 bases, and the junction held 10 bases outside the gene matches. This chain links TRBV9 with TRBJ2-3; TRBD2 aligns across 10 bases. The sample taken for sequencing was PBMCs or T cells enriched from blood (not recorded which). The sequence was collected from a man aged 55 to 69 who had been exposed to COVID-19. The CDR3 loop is CASSVAPLAGVLTDTQYF. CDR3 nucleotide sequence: TGTGCCAGCAGCGTAGCCCCTCTAGCGGGAGTCTTGACAGATACGCAGTATTTT.